This paragraph reports one T cell receptor (beta chain). Antigen unknown. This may arise from a read error, as a much more abundant clone is one base away. The germline V and J ends were trimmed by 0 bases and 7 bases, with 16 bases remaining between them. Germline lookup yields CDR1 LNHNV and CDR2 YYDKDF (reference sequence). CDR3 size: 17 residues. The iRepertoire nested amplicon-rescue multiplex PCR amplified TCR alpha and beta CDR3s from RNA. For one-step reverse transcription and amplification, 100-400 ng of tissue mRNA or PBMC total RNA was used. TCRdb re-called the multiplex PCR reads with MiXCR, one entry per CDR3 protein. Here the sample spans more than 95,000 distinct CDR3 sequences, roughly 30% being singletons. This sample is drawn from a study of glioma-infiltrating T cells. The study's findings and limits: Above-expected tissue-blood divergence occurred in all gliomas, most in low-grade ones. Only very few CDR3 sequences appeared in both tissue and blood.

The V gene is TRBV15, the J gene TRBJ1-6; no reliable D call. The clonotype comes from a human donor with low-grade glioma or glioblastoma, undergoing nonglioma brain surgery, or in good health (not recorded which). The sequenced sample consisted of glioma tissue, nonneoplastic brain tissue, or PBMCs (not recorded which). This CDR3 reads CATSRDRHGNGNSPLHF. As DNA, the CDR3 is TGTGCCACCAGCAGAGACCGACATGGGAATGGCAATTCACCCCTCCACTTT.